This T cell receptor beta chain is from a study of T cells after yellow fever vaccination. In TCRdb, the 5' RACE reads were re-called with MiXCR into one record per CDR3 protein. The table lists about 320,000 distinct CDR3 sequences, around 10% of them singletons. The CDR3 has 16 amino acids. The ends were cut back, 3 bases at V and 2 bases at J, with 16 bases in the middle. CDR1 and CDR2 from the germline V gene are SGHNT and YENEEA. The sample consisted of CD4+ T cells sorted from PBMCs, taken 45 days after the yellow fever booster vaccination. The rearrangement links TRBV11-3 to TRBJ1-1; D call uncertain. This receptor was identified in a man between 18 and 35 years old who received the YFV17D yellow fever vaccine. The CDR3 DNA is TGTGCCAGCAGCTTTGGGGAGAAAGAGTTAAACACTGAAGCTTTCTTT. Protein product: CASSFGEKELNTEAFF. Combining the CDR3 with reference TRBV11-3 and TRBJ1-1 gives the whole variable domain EAGVVQSPRYKIIEKKQPVAFWCNPISGHNTLYWYLQNLGQGPELLIRYENEEAVDDSQLPKDRFSAERLKGVDSTLKIQPAELGDSAVYLCASSFGEKELNTEAFFGQGTRLTVV.